This TCR beta chain is drawn from a study of T cells in Graves' hyperthyroidism and ophthalmopathy. Study context: At the time of initial diagnosis and before any treatment, peripheral blood was collected. Points from the study as a whole: From stable hyperthyroidism, ophthalmopathy was set apart by a 13 V-J model.

The CDR3 is made up of 15 amino acids. The V end was cut by 0 bases, the J end by 4 bases, with 11 bases between. CDR1 SGHRS and CDR2 YFSETQ come from the germline V gene. Each person with ophthalmopathy scored at least 3 on the Clinical Activity Score, reached NOSPECS grade 4 or higher, and had been ill under 3 months. It was RNA transcripts that yielded the amplified TCR beta CDR3 regions. When the TCR CDR3 underwent first-round RT-PCR, the HTBI primer set was used. TCRdb itself ran the multiplex PCR reads through MiXCR, one entry per CDR3 protein. The sample has nearly 600,000 distinct CDR3 sequences, approximately 15% seen once. In its sample, this clonotype was seen many times. Antigen specificity is unknown.

Sequencing was done on a sample of blood. The sequence was obtained from a woman between 18 and 29 years old with Graves' ophthalmopathy. J is TRBJ2-1 and V is TRBV5-1, with a weak D call TRBD2 (6 bases). CDR3 in DNA: TGCGCCAGCAGCTTGGAACTAGCCCCATACAATGAGCAGTTCTTC. It translates to CASSLELAPYNEQFF.